Shown below are 18 T cell receptor beta chains from a single sample sequenced in a study of CD8+ T cells in alopecia areata. Sequencing templates came from extracted RNA that was reverse transcribed into cDNA. TCRdb keeps only in-frame clones here, not all; method: immunoSEQ multiplex PCR. The repertoire has tens of thousands of clones, roughly 51% of them found once; the top ten carry roughly 6%. The source material was NKG2D-high CD8+ T cells sorted from blood. These TCRs come from a human donor with alopecia areata.

The rearrangement joins TRBV30 to TRBJ2-7; D may match TRBD1 or TRBD2 (5 bases each). In germline, CDR1 is GTSNPN, CDR2 SVGIG (reference sequence). The CDR3 contains 16 residues. The V end was cut by 2 bases, the J end by 2 bases, with 19 bases between. The chain's CDR3 is CAWSSGLLSTTYEQYF. The CDR3 bases are TGTGCCTGGAGTTCGGGGCTTCTTAGCACAACCTACGAGCAGTACTTC.

V and J are TRBV27 and TRBJ2-5, with TRBD2 matching 8 bases. J lost 6 bases, V lost 5 bases, and 5 bases had no gene match. This CDR3 region has 13 residues. Germline V lookup: CDR1 MNHEY, CDR2 SMNVEV (reference sequence). CDR3 sequence: CASSPGTSQTQYF. DNA for the CDR3: TGTGCCAGCAGTCCCGGGACTAGTCAGACCCAGTACTTC.

The chain links TRBV27 to TRBJ2-1; D not resolved. The V gene's germline CDR1 is MNHEY and CDR2 SMNVEV (reference sequence). The V gene lost 7 bases and the J gene lost 5 bases, with 9 bases spanning the gap. This CDR3 contains 12 residues. The CDR3 region is CASISAHNEQFF. In nucleotides, the CDR3 is TGTGCCAGCATATCGGCCCACAATGAGCAGTTCTTC.

The V gene is TRBV5-1, the J gene TRBJ2-7, with 10 bases lining up with TRBD1. J gave up 4 bases and V 0 bases, and 4 bases lay outside the gene matches. The CDR3 spans 15 residues. The germline V gene has CDR1 SGHRS and CDR2 YFSETQ. The CDR3 region is CASSLAGTGEYEQYF. In DNA form, the CDR3 reads TGCGCCAGCAGCTTGGCCGGGACAGGGGAATACGAGCAGTACTTC.

The J gene is TRBJ1-1, the V gene TRBV29-1; the match to TRBD1 covers 7 bases. V lost 8 bases and J lost 6; bases outside the gene matches: 9. The CDR3 runs to 12 residues. Germline-derived CDR1 and CDR2 are SQVTM and ANQGSEA. CDR3 DNA sequence: TGCAGCACCTCAGGAGGGGGCCCTGAAGCTTTCTTT. This gives the protein CSTSGGGPEAFF.

V usage is TRBV27 and J usage is TRBJ2-3; D possibly matches TRBD1 or TRBD2 (5 bases each). Germline V gene sequence: CDR1 MNHEY, CDR2 SMNVEV (reference sequence). V was cut by 7 bases and J by 3 bases, with 14 bases left in between. The CDR3 length is 14 residues. CDR3 bases: TGTGCCAGCATGAATCGGGGCAGAACAGATACGCAGTATTTT. Translation: CASMNRGRTDTQYF.

J is TRBJ1-1 and V is TRBV6-6, with D maybe TRBD1 (5 bases). This CDR3 spans 12 amino acids. Trimming stripped 8 bases from V and 7 bases from J, with 14 bases between. Germline CDR1 reads MNHNY; CDR2 reads SVGAGI (reference sequence). As DNA, the CDR3 is TGTGCCAGCCGAGGGGCCGTAATTGAAGCTTTCTTT. This translates into CASRGAVIEAFF.

V is TRBV27 and J is TRBJ2-7; D unresolved. The germline gives CDR1 MNHEY, CDR2 SMNVEV (reference sequence). The CDR3 is 15 amino acids. V shed 0 bases and J shed 0 bases, with 9 bases lying between them. The CDR3 loop is CASSLSSDHSYEQYF. The DNA for the CDR3 is TGTGCCAGCAGTTTATCCTCGGACCACTCCTACGAGCAGTACTTC.

The chain couples TRBV5-1 to TRBJ2-3; D is uncertain. The CDR3 totals 13 residues. The germline CDR1 and CDR2 sequences are SGHRS and YFSETQ. Trimming left V 0 bases short and J 6 bases short, with 8 bases between. CDR3 bases: TGCGCCAGCAGCTTGGTCCTTGGGGATACGCAGTATTTT. Translating it yields CASSLVLGDTQYF.

This chain links TRBV6-5 with TRBJ2-7; the D gene is possibly TRBD1 (6 bases). This CDR3 contains 11 residues. Germline CDR1 and CDR2: MNHEY and SVGAGI. V was trimmed by 5 bases and J by 6 bases, leaving 8 bases between them. CDR3 loop: CASSLQGEQYF. CDR3 DNA sequence: TGTGCCAGCAGTCTACAGGGCGAGCAGTACTTC.

The chain joins TRBV11-2 to TRBJ2-1; 9 bases agree with TRBD2. The CDR3 length is 15 residues. After removal of 2 bases from V and 9 bases from J, the junction contained 8 bases not matched to a gene. CDR1 is SGHAT, CDR2 FQNNGV, per germline. The CDR3 loop reads CASSLFSGSGSEQFF. CDR3 coding DNA: TGTGCCAGCAGCTTATTTAGCGGGAGCGGCAGTGAGCAGTTCTTC.

In this sample, this clone turned up a few times. This chain links TRBV5-6 with TRBJ2-7; D remains unclear. Germline loops: CDR1 SGHDT, CDR2 YYEEEE. V was clipped by 0 bases and J by 3 bases, with 7 bases between them. The CDR3 contains 13 residues. The CDR3 DNA follows: TGTGCCAGCAGCTTGGGACGGGTCTACGAGCAGTACTTC. Translation gives CASSLGRVYEQYF. Full variable domain (outside the CDR3, taken from reference TRBV5-6 and TRBJ2-7): DAGVTQSPTHLIKTRGQQVTLRCSPKSGHDTVSWYQQALGQGPQFIFQYYEEEERQRGNFPDRFSGHQFPNYSSELNVNALLLGDSALYLCASSLGRVYEQYFGPGTRLTVT.

This rearrangement joins TRBV5-6 to TRBJ2-7, with D maybe TRBD2 (6 bases). V gave up 0 bases and J gave up 2 bases, with 12 bases separating them. The CDR3 totals 15 residues. CDR1 SGHDT and CDR2 YYEEEE come from the germline V gene. CDR3 region: CASSLGTAGPYEQYF. The CDR3 nucleotides read TGTGCCAGCAGCTTGGGCACAGCGGGCCCCTACGAGCAGTACTTC.

In its sample, this clone was seen a few times. The V call is TRBV29-1, the J call TRBJ1-2; TRBD1 might be the D (5 bases). Germline V lookup: CDR1 SQVTM, CDR2 ANQGSEA. This CDR3 is 10 amino acids long. With 3 bases removed from V and 10 bases from J, the gap between germline ends came to 9 bases. The CDR3 reads CSVDSTDYTF. CDR3 nucleotides: TGCAGCGTTGACTCGACAGACTACACCTTC. The whole variable domain, filled in from reference TRBV29-1 and TRBJ1-2, reads SAVISQKPSRDICQRGTSLTIQCQVDSQVTMMFWYRQQPGQSLTLIATANQGSEATYESGFVIDKFPISRPNLTFSTLTVSNMSPEDSSIYLCSVDSTDYTFGSGTRLTVV.

The V gene is TRBV27, the J gene TRBJ2-1; D is perhaps TRBD2 (7 bases). The V gene lost 2 bases and the J gene lost 5 bases, with 13 bases spanning the gap. Germline V lookup: CDR1 MNHEY, CDR2 SMNVEV (reference sequence). The CDR3 contains 15 residues. The CDR3 DNA reads as TGTGCCAGCAGTTTACTCGGGGGGCAGGACAATGAGCAGTTCTTC. Its translation: CASSLLGGQDNEQFF.

The rearrangement links TRBV5-1 to TRBJ2-7; 10 bases match TRBD1. This CDR3 region has 14 residues. Trimming cost V 0 bases and J 6 bases; bases outside gene matches: 3. Germline-derived CDR1 and CDR2 are SGHRS and YFSETQ. This CDR3 reads CASSLATGGVEQYF. CDR3 DNA: TGCGCCAGCAGCTTGGCGACAGGGGGCGTCGAGCAGTACTTC. Filled out from reference TRBV5-1 and TRBJ2-7, the complete variable domain reads KAGVTQTPRYLIKTRGQQVTLSCSPISGHRSVSWYQQTPGQGLQFLFEYFSETQRNKGNFPGRFSGRQFSNSRSEMNVSTLELGDSALYLCASSLATGGVEQYFGPGTRLTVT.

About this clone itself: Other DNA sequences of this sample code for an identical CDR3. The rearrangement links TRBV6-5 to TRBJ2-2; D is uncertain. Germline V gene sequence: CDR1 MNHEY, CDR2 SVGAGI. The V gene lost 6 bases and the J gene lost 6 bases, with 8 bases spanning the gap. The CDR3 length is 12 residues. The CDR3 sequence is CASSLNAGELFF. CDR3 nucleotide sequence: TGTGCCAGCAGCCTCAACGCCGGGGAGCTGTTTTTT.

The J gene is TRBJ2-3, the V gene TRBV2; unclear D gene. Germline V gene data show CDR1 as SNHLY and CDR2 as FYNNEI. Trimming pared 6 bases from V and 6 bases from J, leaving 13 bases between. The CDR3 is 13 amino acids. CDR3 in DNA: TGTGCCAGCAGCCTTCAGCCTTGGGATACGCAGTATTTT. Translated: CASSLQPWDTQYF.